Described below is a single T cell receptor (beta chain) sequence and its context. The target antigen is unknown. The CDR3 extends over 15 amino acids. The V segment lost 3 bases and the J segment 4 bases; nucleotides outside the gene matches: 3. Germline CDR1 reads SGHNT; CDR2 reads YENEEA. The entry originates in a study of cytomegalovirus exposure and HLA in healthy donors. Study results and limitations: Analyses of presence/absence relied on an assumption of roughly uniform sequencing depth across donors. Being productive about 90% or about 30% of the time was typical of most TCR beta V segments in an earlier analysis. After further analysis at a later stage, roughly 16,000 TCR beta sequences were associated with HLA alleles at 0.05 false discovery rate. No immune exposure information besides CMV serostatus was available.

The PCR had 60 Vbeta and 13 Jbeta primers. Only in-frame clones appear in the TCRdb table, and some are missing; sequencing was by immunoSEQ multiplex PCR. The sample has 120,000 to 150,000 clones; roughly 80% are singletons. The sequenced sample was PBMCs. This TCR derives from a male donor in good health and CMV-seronegative. This chain uses TRBV11-3 with TRBJ2-1; 10 positions match TRBD2. CDR3 amino acids: CASSLELAGYNEQFF. The CDR3 DNA is TGTGCCAGCAGCTTGGAACTAGCGGGATACAATGAGCAGTTCTTC.